The 6 T cell receptor beta chains reported below all come from one sample, sequenced in a study of beta chain features in type 1 diabetes. Investigators reverse transcribed all isolated RNA, so they sequenced expressed TCRB transcripts. The repertoire was sequenced with immunoSEQ multiplex PCR; TCRdb's copy has only in-frame clones and lacks some. Found here are fewer than 550,000 clones, over 10% of them singletons; the top ten hold roughly 0.046%. Sample: naive CD4+ T cells from blood. The receptors here all came from a woman under 30 in good health.

Notes on this clone: Other DNA sequences in this sample translate to the same CDR3. The rearrangement joins TRBV29-1 to TRBJ2-5; D is perhaps TRBD1 (5 bases). V was shortened by 4 bases and J by 2 bases, with 17 bases between the two germline ends. The CDR3 consists of 15 residues. From germline, CDR1 is SQVTM and CDR2 ANQGSEA. This CDR3 is CSVALRERGQETQYF. As DNA, the CDR3 is TGCAGCGTTGCTTTACGAGAAAGGGGTCAAGAGACCCAGTACTTC.

This clone was observed a few times. This CDR3 reads CASSHGRHQPQHF. The CDR3 nucleotides read TGTGCCAGCAGTCACGGGCGACATCAGCCCCAGCATTTT. The chain recombines TRBV25-1 with TRBJ1-5, with no clear D. The germline V and J ends were trimmed by 5 bases and 5 bases, with 10 bases remaining between them. This CDR3 has 13 residues. Per the germline V gene, CDR1 is MGHDK and CDR2 is SYGVNS.

The genes are TRBV28 and TRBJ1-6; D unclear. The germline V gene encodes CDR1 MDHEN and CDR2 SYDVKM. Trimming took 6 bases from V and 9 from J, leaving 15 bases between them. This CDR3 has 14 residues. The CDR3 nucleotides are TGTGCCAGCAGCCAGCAGGTGGGAAGTTCACCCCTCCACTTT. Translating gives CASSQQVGSSPLHF.

This clone was counted a few times. The chain carries TRBV7-9 and TRBJ1-4; 8 nucleotides match TRBD1. The CDR3 is 14 amino acids. Per germline, CDR1 SEHNR and CDR2 FQNEAQ (reference sequence). The V gene end was trimmed by 3 bases and the J gene end by 5 bases; junction bases not matched to a gene: 2. This CDR3 is CASSFTGGNEKLFF. The CDR3 bases are TGTGCCAGCAGCTTCACAGGGGGAAATGAAAAACTGTTTTTT.

The genes are TRBV6-7 and TRBJ2-1; 10 bases match TRBD1. TRBV6-7 belongs to the ORF category, with a function that is uncertain. The V gene end was trimmed by 3 bases and the J gene end by 6 bases; junction bases not matched to a gene: 8. CDR3 size: 16 residues. CDR3 region: CASSYWGTGDLNEQFF. In nucleotides, the CDR3 is TGTGCCAGCAGTTATTGGGGGACAGGGGACCTCAATGAGCAGTTCTTC.

In its sample, this clone was seen a few times. V is TRBV29-1 and J is TRBJ2-3, with a possible D match to TRBD2 (6 bases). Germline V gene sequence: CDR1 SQVTM, CDR2 ANQGSEA. Trimming removed 6 bases at V and 3 bases at J, with 16 bases between. The CDR3 contains 14 residues. This CDR3 is CSVQPQTRTDTQYF. CDR3 sequence (DNA): TGCAGCGTACAGCCTCAGACTAGAACAGATACGCAGTATTTT.